The 9 T cell receptor beta chains below were found in one sample sequenced in a study of cytomegalovirus exposure and HLA in healthy donors. Primers included in the PCR were 60 Vbeta and 13 Jbeta primers. Generated by immunoSEQ multiplex PCR, the TCRdb table keeps only in-frame clones and is missing some. The sample lists 100,000 or so clones; around three quarters were seen once. Sequenced: PBMCs. The receptor source for this set is a female donor in good health and CMV-seronegative.

This clone showed up just a few times. The chain joins TRBV19 to TRBJ1-1; 8 bases fit TRBD1. Germline-derived CDR1 and CDR2 are LNHDA and SQIVND (reference sequence). The CDR3 loop spans 15 amino acids. J lost 2 bases, V lost 3 bases, and 5 bases had no gene match. CDR3 nucleotides: TGTGCCAGTAGTATCCTAGGACAGGGAAACACTGAAGCTTTCTTT. It specifies CASSILGQGNTEAFF.

This chain uses TRBV2 with TRBJ1-2; tentative D call: TRBD1 (6 bases). The CDR3 is made up of 14 amino acids. From germline, CDR1 is SNHLY and CDR2 FYNNEI. V was trimmed by 9 bases and J by 1 base, leaving 15 bases between them. This chain's CDR3 is CASLKGDLNYGYTF. The CDR3 coding sequence is TGTGCCAGTCTTAAGGGGGATCTTAACTATGGCTACACCTTC.

This clone was picked up a small number of times. The chain links TRBV6-6 to TRBJ2-7; the D gene is possibly TRBD1 (5 bases). CDR1 and CDR2 from the germline V gene are MNHNY and SVGAGI (reference sequence). The CDR3 is 13 amino acids. The ends were cut back, 7 bases at V and 2 bases at J, with 12 bases in the middle. The CDR3 reads CASIKDTPYEQYF. DNA of the CDR3: TGTGCCAGCATCAAGGACACCCCCTACGAGCAGTACTTC.

The CDR3 spells CASSKSVAGYQETQYF. The CDR3 DNA sequence: TGTGCCAGCAGCAAATCGGTAGCGGGGTACCAAGAGACCCAGTACTTC. J is TRBJ2-5 and V is TRBV21-1; no check of the table's D call, TRBD2, against the DNA was made. TRBV21-1 is designated a pseudogene. The CDR3 has 16 residues.

J is TRBJ2-7 and V is TRBV15; D is perhaps TRBD2 (6 bases). Germline CDR1 and CDR2: LNHNV and YYDKDF (reference sequence). The ends were cut back, 0 bases at V and 4 bases at J, with 13 bases in the middle. The CDR3 totals 15 residues. The CDR3 nucleotides read TGTGCCACCAGCAGAGATTGGGGGGAAACTTACGAGCAGTACTTC. Encoded protein: CATSRDWGETYEQYF.

The genes are TRBV27 and TRBJ1-4; the match to TRBD1 covers 9 bases. CDR3 size: 13 residues. CDR1 MNHEY and CDR2 SMNVEV come from the germline V gene (reference sequence). Trimming at V came to 8 bases and at J to 4 bases, leaving 2 bases not matched to a gene. The CDR3 loop is CASRDRDNEKLFF. The CDR3 bases are TGTGCCAGCCGGGACAGGGATAATGAAAAACTGTTTTTT.

The V and J genes are TRBV11-1 and TRBJ2-3; 8 positions agree with TRBD2. The CDR3 is 17 amino acids. After removal of 4 bases from V and 2 bases from J, the junction contained 11 bases not matched to a gene. CDR1 SGHAT and CDR2 FQDESV come from the germline V gene (reference sequence). Written as DNA, the CDR3 is TGTGCCAGCAGCTCTCCTCTTAGCGGGGAGTACACAGATACGCAGTATTTT. It specifies CASSSPLSGEYTDTQYF.

The J gene is TRBJ1-2, the V gene TRBV28; D is possibly TRBD1 (6 bases). Trimming removed 2 bases from V and 2 bases from J, with 6 bases in between. Germline V gene sequence: CDR1 MDHEN, CDR2 SYDVKM. The CDR3 is made up of 13 amino acids. This CDR3 reads CASSLTGNYGYTF. CDR3 in DNA: TGTGCCAGCAGTTTAACAGGGAACTATGGCTACACCTTC.

The chain carries TRBV4-1 and TRBJ2-1; 10 nucleotides agree with TRBD1. The V gene end was trimmed by 3 bases and the J gene end by 2 bases; junction bases not matched to a gene: 4. CDR1 is MGHRA and CDR2 is YSYEKL in the germline V gene. This CDR3 contains 16 residues. CDR3 amino acids: CASSHVGQGAYNEQFF. The DNA for the CDR3 is TGCGCCAGCAGCCACGTCGGACAGGGGGCCTACAATGAGCAGTTCTTC.